Shown below are 21 T cell receptor beta chains from a single sample sequenced in a study of T cells in Graves' hyperthyroidism and ophthalmopathy. What was amplified from RNA transcripts were TCR beta CDR3 regions. When the TCR CDR3 underwent first-round RT-PCR, the HTBI primer set was used. TCRdb analysed the multiplex PCR reads with MiXCR anew, one entry per CDR3 protein. Of about 660,000 distinct CDR3 sequences listed, about 45% are singletons. Sequencing was done on a sample of peripheral blood or thyroid tissue (not recorded which). All receptors derive from an adult man with Graves' disease, either hyperthyroidism or ophthalmopathy (not recorded which).

In the case of this clonotype: One end of the junction does not line up with germline, which may come from a read error. The chain links TRBV5-1 to TRBJ1-6, with D maybe TRBD1 (5 bases). CDR1 is SGHRS, CDR2 YFSETQ, per germline. The CDR3 extends over 16 amino acids. For the CDR3, the DNA is TGTGCCAGCAGCCTGCGCTGGAAGGGGATGAATTCACCCCTCCACTTT. Translation: CASSLRWKGMNSPLHF.

The chain recombines TRBV29-1 with TRBJ1-1; 12 bases line up with TRBD1. V dropped 6 bases and J dropped 6; count of bases not matched to a gene: 8. CDR1 and CDR2 (germline): SQVTM, ANQGSEA. This CDR3 region has 14 residues. The chain's CDR3 is CSVPGQGAIAEAFF. DNA of the CDR3: TGCAGCGTCCCGGGACAGGGGGCGATCGCTGAAGCTTTCTTT.

The V and J genes are TRBV13 and TRBJ1-6; 8 bases agree with TRBD1. In germline, CDR1 is PRHDT, CDR2 FYEKMQ (reference sequence). Trimming removed 3 bases from V and 4 bases from J; junction bases left unmatched: 8. The CDR3 covers 17 residues. CDR3 DNA sequence: TGTGCCAGCAGCTTGTCAAAGAGACAGGGGTATAATTCACCCCTCCACTTT. Amino acids: CASSLSKRQGYNSPLHF.

The chain links TRBV9 to TRBJ1-1; D is perhaps TRBD1 (5 bases). The V end was cut by 4 bases, the J end by 4 bases, with 11 bases between. This CDR3 contains 13 residues. Germline V gives CDR1 SGDLS, CDR2 YYNGEE. Written as DNA, the CDR3 is TGTGCCAGCAGCCCGAGGGGTTTCACTGAAGCTTTCTTT. It translates to CASSPRGFTEAFF.

The rearrangement links TRBV29-1 to TRBJ1-5, with D hard to call. With 4 bases removed from V and 3 bases from J, the gap between germline ends came to 10 bases. The CDR3 spans 13 residues. In germline, CDR1 is SQVTM, CDR2 ANQGSEA. CDR3 coding DNA: TGCAGCGTTGCCGGTGGACTCAATCAGCCCCAGCATTTT. Its translation: CSVAGGLNQPQHF.

This clonotype was counted at least ten times. V and J are TRBV7-9 and TRBJ2-2; no clear D gene. The germline CDR1 and CDR2 sequences are SEHNR and FQNEAQ (reference sequence). V was pared by 7 bases and J by 2 bases, with 11 bases between. This CDR3 is 14 amino acids long. The CDR3 DNA is TGTGCCAGCACTCCTCGTGGCAACACCGGGGAGCTGTTTTTT. It translates to CASTPRGNTGELFF.

This clonotype was seen repeatedly, ten times or more. This chain connects TRBV12-3 or TRBV12-4 to TRBJ1-2, with TRBD1 matching over 9 bases. V dropped 6 bases and J dropped 9; count of bases not matched to a gene: 8. This CDR3 is built from 13 residues. CDR3 amino acids: CASSASGQGSYTF. The CDR3 nucleotides read TGTGCCAGCAGCGCTTCGGGACAGGGCAGCTACACCTTC.

This clonotype was seen more than once but under ten times. This chain links TRBV12-3 or TRBV12-4 with TRBJ2-2; tentative D call: TRBD1 (6 bases). The CDR3 is made up of 13 amino acids. With 7 bases removed from V and 4 bases from J, the gap between germline ends came to 10 bases. CDR3 protein: CASMGAGTGELFF. CDR3 nucleotide sequence: TGTGCCAGCATGGGGGCGGGCACCGGGGAGCTGTTTTTT.

The chain is built from TRBV6-5 and TRBJ2-7; D is possibly TRBD1 (6 bases). The CDR3 spans 13 residues. Trimming left V 4 bases short and J 6 bases short, with 13 bases between. Germline CDR1 is MNHEY and CDR2 is SVGAGI. This CDR3 is CASSWQGIGEQYF. DNA of the CDR3: TGTGCCAGCAGTTGGCAGGGGATCGGCGAGCAGTACTTC.

The rearrangement links TRBV7-4 to TRBJ2-7; possible D gene TRBD2, 6 bases. The V end lost 6 bases, the J end lost 3 bases, and 12 bases lay between the germline ends. Germline-derived CDR1 and CDR2 are SGHVT and SQSDAQ. CDR3 length equals 13 residues. The CDR3 is CASRRGSLYEQYF. As DNA, the CDR3 is TGTGCCAGCAGACGGGGGTCCCTCTACGAGCAGTACTTC.

With regard to this clonotype: It may be a read error: a sequence one base away is much more abundant. The V gene is TRBV7-9, the J gene TRBJ1-3; D is unresolved. The CDR3 length is 15 residues. V lost 9 bases, J lost 0 bases, and 15 bases lay in between. The germline V gene encodes CDR1 SEHNR and CDR2 FQNEAQ (reference sequence). This chain's CDR3 is CARTVGPSSGNTIYF. DNA for the CDR3: TGTGCCAGAACGGTCGGGCCGAGCTCTGGAAACACCATATATTTT.

The CDR3 DNA reads as TGTGCCAGCAGCTCAGATCAGCCCCAGCATTTT. This codes for CASSSDQPQHF. The chain joins TRBV28 to TRBJ1-5; D uncertain. Germline V CDR1 and CDR2: MDHEN, SYDVKM. The CDR3 consists of 11 residues. V gave up 6 bases and J gave up 5 bases, with 5 bases separating them.

J is TRBJ1-4 and V is TRBV20-1; TRBD1 is a possible D gene (6 bases). Germline V gene lookup returns CDR1 DFQATT and CDR2 SNEGSKA (reference sequence). V was pared by 5 bases and J by 15 bases, with 25 bases between. This CDR3 is built from 14 residues. The CDR3, as DNA: TGCAGTGCTCCGGAGGGGCAGGGGATTAATGAGATGTTTTTT. Encoded protein: CSAPEGQGINEMFF.

The V call is TRBV7-8, the J call TRBJ1-2; TRBD1 might be the D (5 bases). V was trimmed by 8 bases and J by 4 bases, leaving 11 bases between them. The germline CDR1 and CDR2 sequences are SGHVS and FQNEAQ. The CDR3 length is 12 residues. CDR3 DNA: TGTGCCAGCGGTTGGGACGGCTATGGCTACACCTTC. As protein: CASGWDGYGYTF.

This clonotype has ten or more counts. CDR3 in DNA: TGCAGCGTTGTTGCCGGAGGAGCCTCTGGAAACACCATATATTTT. It yields the protein CSVVAGGASGNTIYF. The chain employs TRBV29-1 and TRBJ1-3; D not resolved. Germline CDR1 is SQVTM and CDR2 is ANQGSEA. This CDR3 spans 15 amino acids. V lost 4 bases to trimming and J lost 0 bases, with 13 bases between them.

This clonotype was recorded a few times. The chain uses TRBV11-2 and TRBJ1-4; TRBD1 matches 7 bases. CDR3 length equals 16 residues. V lost 5 bases and J lost 0; bases outside the gene matches: 6. Looked up from germline, CDR1 is SGHAT and CDR2 is FQNNGV. As DNA, the CDR3 is TGTGCCAGCAGCACGGGACAGACTGCAACTAATGAAAAACTGTTTTTT. This translates into CASSTGQTATNEKLFF.

This chain connects TRBV29-1 to TRBJ1-1; possible D gene TRBD1, 6 bases. Germline loops: CDR1 SQVTM, CDR2 ANQGSEA. Trimming took off 7 bases at V and 5 bases at J, with 14 bases between the two ends. The length of the CDR3 is 12 residues. As DNA, the CDR3 is TGCAGCGCTGACAGGTTGTCGACTGAAGCTTTCTTT. This gives the protein CSADRLSTEAFF.

This clonotype came up a few times. V is TRBV29-1 and J is TRBJ1-1; D remains ambiguous. This CDR3 spans 11 amino acids. CDR1 is SQVTM, CDR2 ANQGSEA, per germline. CDR3 amino acids: CSYREDTEAFF. DNA of the CDR3: TGCAGTTACCGGGAGGACACTGAAGCTTTCTTT.

There are many counts of this clonotype. J is TRBJ1-2 and V is TRBV29-1; D remains ambiguous. Germline-derived CDR1 and CDR2 are SQVTM and ANQGSEA. The CDR3 consists of 11 residues. The V gene lost 5 bases and the J gene lost 6 bases, with 10 bases spanning the gap. DNA of the CDR3: TGCAGCGTTAGGGTGGAGCATGGCTACACCTTC. Translated: CSVRVEHGYTF.

Many counts were recorded for this clonotype. The J gene is TRBJ1-5, the V gene TRBV15; tentatively, D is TRBD1 (5 bases). Trimming removed 7 bases at V and 3 bases at J, with 13 bases between. Germline CDR1 and CDR2: LNHNV and YYDKDF (reference sequence). This CDR3 region has 14 residues. The CDR3 sequence is CATNLDGTNQPQHF. CDR3 coding DNA: TGTGCCACCAACCTGGACGGGACCAATCAGCCCCAGCATTTT.

This chain links TRBV5-1 with TRBJ2-7, with TRBD2 matching 10 bases. Germline trimming cut 4 bases from V and 0 bases from J; bases unmatched to any gene: 7. Germline V gives CDR1 SGHRS, CDR2 YFSETQ. The CDR3 is 16 amino acids. The DNA for the CDR3 is TGCGCCAGCAGCCGGACTAGCGGTTTCAGCTCCTACGAGCAGTACTTC. It specifies CASSRTSGFSSYEQYF. Variable domain in full (rest from reference TRBV5-1 and TRBJ2-7): KAGVTQTPRYLIKTRGQQVTLSCSPISGHRSVSWYQQTPGQGLQFLFEYFSETQRNKGNFPGRFSGRQFSNSRSEMNVSTLELGDSALYLCASSRTSGFSSYEQYFGPGTRLTVT.